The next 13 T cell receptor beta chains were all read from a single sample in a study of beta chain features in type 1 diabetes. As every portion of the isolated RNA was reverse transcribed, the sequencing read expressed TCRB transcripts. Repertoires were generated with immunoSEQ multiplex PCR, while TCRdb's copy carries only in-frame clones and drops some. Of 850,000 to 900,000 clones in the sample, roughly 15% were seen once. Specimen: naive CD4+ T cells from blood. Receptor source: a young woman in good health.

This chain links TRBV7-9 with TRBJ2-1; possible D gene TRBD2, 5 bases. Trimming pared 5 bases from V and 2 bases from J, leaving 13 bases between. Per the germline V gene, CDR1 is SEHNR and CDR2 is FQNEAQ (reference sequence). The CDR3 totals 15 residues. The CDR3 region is CASSVPLGTYNEQFF. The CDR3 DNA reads TGTGCCAGCAGCGTACCACTAGGGACCTACAATGAGCAGTTCTTC.

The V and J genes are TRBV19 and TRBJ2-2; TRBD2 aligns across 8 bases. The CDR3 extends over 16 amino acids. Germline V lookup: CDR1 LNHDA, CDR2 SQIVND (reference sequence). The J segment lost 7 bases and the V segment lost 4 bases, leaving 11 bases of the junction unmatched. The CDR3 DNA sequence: TGTGCCAGTAGTACCCACCGGGCGGGAGGTAACGGGGAGCTGTTTTTT. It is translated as CASSTHRAGGNGELFF.

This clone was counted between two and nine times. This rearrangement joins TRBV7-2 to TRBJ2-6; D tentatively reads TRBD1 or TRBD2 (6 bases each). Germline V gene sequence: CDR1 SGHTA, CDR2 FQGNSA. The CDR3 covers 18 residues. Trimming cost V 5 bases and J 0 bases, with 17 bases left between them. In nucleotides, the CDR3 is TGTGCCAGCAGCCCCGGCGGGACAACCGGCTCTGGGGCCAACGTCCTGACTTTC. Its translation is CASSPGGTTGSGANVLTF.

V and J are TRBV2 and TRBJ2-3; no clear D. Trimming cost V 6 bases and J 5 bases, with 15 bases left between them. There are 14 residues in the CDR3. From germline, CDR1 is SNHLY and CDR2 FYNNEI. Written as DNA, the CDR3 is TGTGCCAGCAGACGCGACCCTCCCGAAGATACGCAGTATTTT. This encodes CASRRDPPEDTQYF.

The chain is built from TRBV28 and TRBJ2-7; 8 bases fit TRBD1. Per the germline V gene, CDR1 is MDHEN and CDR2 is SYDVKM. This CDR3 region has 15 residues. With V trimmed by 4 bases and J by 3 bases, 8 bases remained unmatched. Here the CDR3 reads CASSSAGTGHYEQYF. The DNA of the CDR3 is TGTGCCAGCAGTTCCGCCGGGACAGGACACTACGAGCAGTACTTC. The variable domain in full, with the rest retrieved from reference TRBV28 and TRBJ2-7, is DVKVTQSSRYLVKRTGEKVFLECVQDMDHENMFWYRQDPGLGLRLIYFSYDVKMKEKGDIPEGYSVSREKKERFSLILESASTNQTSMYLCASSSAGTGHYEQYFGPGTRLTVT.

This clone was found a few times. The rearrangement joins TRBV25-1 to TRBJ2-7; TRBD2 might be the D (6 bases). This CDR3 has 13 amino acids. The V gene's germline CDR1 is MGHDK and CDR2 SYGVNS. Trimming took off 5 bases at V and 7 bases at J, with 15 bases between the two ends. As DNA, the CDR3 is TGTGCCAGCAGTAACGCGGGGCTCTATGAGCAGTACTTC. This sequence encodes CASSNAGLYEQYF.

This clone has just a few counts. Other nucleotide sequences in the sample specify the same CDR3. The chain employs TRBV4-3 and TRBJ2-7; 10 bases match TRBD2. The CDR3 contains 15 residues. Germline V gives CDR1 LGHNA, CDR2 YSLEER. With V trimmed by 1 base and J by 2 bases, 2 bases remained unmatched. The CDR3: CASSQGTSGTYEQYF. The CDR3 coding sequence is TGCGCCAGCAGCCAAGGGACTAGCGGAACCTACGAGCAGTACTTC.

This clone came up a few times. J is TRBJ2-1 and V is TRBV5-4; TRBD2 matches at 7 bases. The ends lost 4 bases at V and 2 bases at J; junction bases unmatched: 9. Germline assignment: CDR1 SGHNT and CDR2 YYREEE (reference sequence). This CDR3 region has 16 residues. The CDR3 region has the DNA TGTGCCAGCAGCGCCGGGAGGCTAGCGGCCTACAATGAGCAGTTCTTC. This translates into CASSAGRLAAYNEQFF. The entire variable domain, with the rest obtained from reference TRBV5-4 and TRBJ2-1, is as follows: ETGVTQSPTHLIKTRGQQVTLRCSSQSGHNTVSWYQQALGQGPQFIFQYYREEENGRGNFPPRFSGLQFPNYSSELNVNALELDDSALYLCASSAGRLAAYNEQFFGPGTRLTVL.

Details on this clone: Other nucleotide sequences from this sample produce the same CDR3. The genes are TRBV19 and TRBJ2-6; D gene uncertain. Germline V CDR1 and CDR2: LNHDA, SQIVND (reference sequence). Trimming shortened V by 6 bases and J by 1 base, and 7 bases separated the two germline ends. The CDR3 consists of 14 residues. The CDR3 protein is CASRRTSGANVLTF. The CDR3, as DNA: TGTGCCAGTAGGAGAACATCTGGGGCCAACGTCCTGACTTTC.

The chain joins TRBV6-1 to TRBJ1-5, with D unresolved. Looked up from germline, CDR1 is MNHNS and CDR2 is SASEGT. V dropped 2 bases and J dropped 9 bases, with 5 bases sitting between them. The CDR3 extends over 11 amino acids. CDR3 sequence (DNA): TGTGCCAGCAGTGAAAGTCGGCCCCAGCATTTT. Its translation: CASSESRPQHF.

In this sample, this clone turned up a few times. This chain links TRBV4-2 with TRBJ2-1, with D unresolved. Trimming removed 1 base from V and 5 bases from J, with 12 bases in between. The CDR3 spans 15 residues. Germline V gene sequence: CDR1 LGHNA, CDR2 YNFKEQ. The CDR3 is CASSQVGGSNNEQFF. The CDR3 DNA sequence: TGTGCCAGCAGCCAAGTTGGTGGGTCAAACAATGAGCAGTTCTTC.

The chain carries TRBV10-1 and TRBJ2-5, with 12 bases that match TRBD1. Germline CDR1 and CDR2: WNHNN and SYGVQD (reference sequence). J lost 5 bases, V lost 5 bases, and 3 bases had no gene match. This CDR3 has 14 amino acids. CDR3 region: CASSRDRGHETQYF. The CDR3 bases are TGCGCCAGCAGTAGGGACAGGGGGCACGAGACCCAGTACTTC.

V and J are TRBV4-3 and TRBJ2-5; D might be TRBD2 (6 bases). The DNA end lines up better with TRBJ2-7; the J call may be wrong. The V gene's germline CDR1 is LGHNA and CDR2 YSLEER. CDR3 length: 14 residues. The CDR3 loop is CASSQRRGNYEQYF. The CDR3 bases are TGCGCCAGCAGCCAACGACGGGGGAACTACGAGCAGTACTTC.